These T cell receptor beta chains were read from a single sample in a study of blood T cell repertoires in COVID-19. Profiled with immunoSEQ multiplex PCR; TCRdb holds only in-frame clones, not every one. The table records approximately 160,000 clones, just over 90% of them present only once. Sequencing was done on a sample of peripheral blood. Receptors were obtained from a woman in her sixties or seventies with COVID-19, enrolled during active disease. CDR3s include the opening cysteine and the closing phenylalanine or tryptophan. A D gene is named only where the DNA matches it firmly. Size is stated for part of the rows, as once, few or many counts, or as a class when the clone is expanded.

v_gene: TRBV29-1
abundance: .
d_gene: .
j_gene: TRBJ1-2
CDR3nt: TGCAGCGCCGCCCCTGGAGGGGCGGCTAACTATGGCTACACCTTC
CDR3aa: CSAAPGGAANYGYTF

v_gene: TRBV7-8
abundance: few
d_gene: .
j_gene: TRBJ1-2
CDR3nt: TGTGCCAGCAGCTTAGCACAGGGCGGCGGCTACACCTTC
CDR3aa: CASSLAQGGGYTF

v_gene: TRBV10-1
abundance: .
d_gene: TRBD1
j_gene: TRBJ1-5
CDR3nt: TGCGCCAGCAGGGGACAGGGGTGGCAGCCCCAGCATTTT
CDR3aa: CASRGQGWQPQHF

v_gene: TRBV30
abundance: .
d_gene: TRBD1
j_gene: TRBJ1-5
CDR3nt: TGTGCCTGGAGTGACACCGGGACAGGGGGCAATCAGCCCCAGCATTTT
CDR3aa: CAWSDTGTGGNQPQHF

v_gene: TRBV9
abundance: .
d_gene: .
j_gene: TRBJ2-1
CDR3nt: TGTGCCAGCAGCGGGGGCTGGGGTGACAGCCTTGAGCAGTTCTTC
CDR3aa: CASSGGWGDSLEQFF

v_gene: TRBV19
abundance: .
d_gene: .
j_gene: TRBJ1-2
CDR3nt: TGTGCCAGTAGTATAGTGGAGGGACGGGGCTATGGCTACACCTTC
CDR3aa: CASSIVEGRGYGYTF

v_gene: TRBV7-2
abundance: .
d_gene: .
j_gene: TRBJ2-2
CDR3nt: TGTGCCAGCAGCTTAGGTCAGGTGAACACCGGGGAGCTGTTTTTT
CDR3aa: CASSLGQVNTGELFF

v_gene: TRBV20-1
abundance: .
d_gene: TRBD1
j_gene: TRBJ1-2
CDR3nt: TGCAGTTTCAGGGGGCCTGGTGGCTACACCTTC
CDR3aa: CSFRGPGGYTF

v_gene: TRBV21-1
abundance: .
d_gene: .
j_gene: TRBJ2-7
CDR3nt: TGTGCCAGCAGCTCAAGGACTAGCGGGGGCCACGAGCAGTACTTC
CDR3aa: CASSSRTSGGHEQYF

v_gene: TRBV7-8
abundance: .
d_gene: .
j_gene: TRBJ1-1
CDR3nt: TGTGCCAGCAGCTTAGGGACAGTGAACACTGAAGCTTTCTTT
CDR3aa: CASSLGTVNTEAFF

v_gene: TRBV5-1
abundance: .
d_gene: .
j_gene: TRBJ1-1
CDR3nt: TGCGCCAGCGGTTCCAGGGGCTGGGGCACTGAAGCTTTCTTT
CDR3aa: CASGSRGWGTEAFF

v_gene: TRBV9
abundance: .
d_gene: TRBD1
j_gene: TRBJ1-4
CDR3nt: TGTGCCAGCAGCCCCGGGACAGTGGGGGAAAAACTGTTTTTT
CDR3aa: CASSPGTVGEKLFF

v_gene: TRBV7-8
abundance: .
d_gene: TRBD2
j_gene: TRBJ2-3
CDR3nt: TGTGCCAGCAGCTTAGAGCCCCCTAGCGGGGGTAGTACAGATACGCAGTATTTT
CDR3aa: CASSLEPPSGGSTDTQYF

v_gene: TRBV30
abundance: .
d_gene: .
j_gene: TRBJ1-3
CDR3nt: TGTGCCTGTGCCTTGGGGGCGCGGGGAAACACCATATATTTT
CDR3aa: CACALGARGNTIYF

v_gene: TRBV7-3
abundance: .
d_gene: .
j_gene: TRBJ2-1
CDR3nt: TGTGCCAGCAGCTTACAAGGCCTCGGGGGACGGGGTGAGCAGTTCTTC
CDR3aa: CASSLQGLGGRGEQFF

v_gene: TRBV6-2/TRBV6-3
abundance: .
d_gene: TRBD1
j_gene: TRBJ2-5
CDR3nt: TGTGCCAGCAGTTCCGCCGGGACAGGGGGGGAGACCCAGTACTTC
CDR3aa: CASSSAGTGGETQYF

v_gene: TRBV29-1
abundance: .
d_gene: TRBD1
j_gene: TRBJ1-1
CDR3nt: TGCAGCGCCCGACAGGGACTGAACACTGAAGCTTTCTTT
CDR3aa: CSARQGLNTEAFF

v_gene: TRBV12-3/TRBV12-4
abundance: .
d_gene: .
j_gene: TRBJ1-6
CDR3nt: TGTGCCAGCAGTTCGGACTATTCACCCCTCCACTTT
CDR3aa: CASSSDYSPLHF

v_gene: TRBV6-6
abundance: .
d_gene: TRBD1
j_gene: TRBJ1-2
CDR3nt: TGTGCCAGCAACCCGGGACAGGGGCTCCTATTAGCTGGCTACACCTTC
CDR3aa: CASNPGQGLLLAGYTF

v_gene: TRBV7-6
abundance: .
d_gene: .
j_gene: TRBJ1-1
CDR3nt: TGTGCCAGCAGCTTAGCTAGTCGGGACACTGAAGCTTTCTTT
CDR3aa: CASSLASRDTEAFF

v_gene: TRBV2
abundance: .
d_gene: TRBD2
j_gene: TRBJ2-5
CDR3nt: TGTGCCAGCAGTGTAGGGACTAGCGGGGGTGAGACCCAGTACTTC
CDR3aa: CASSVGTSGGETQYF

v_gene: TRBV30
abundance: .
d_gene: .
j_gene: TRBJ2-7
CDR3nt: TGTGCCTGGAGTGTACAGGGCCACGAGCAGTACTTC
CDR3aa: CAWSVQGHEQYF

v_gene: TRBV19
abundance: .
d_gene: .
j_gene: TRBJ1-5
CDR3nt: TGTGCCAGTAGAGCAACAGGGAATCAGCCCCAGCATTTT
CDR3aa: CASRATGNQPQHF

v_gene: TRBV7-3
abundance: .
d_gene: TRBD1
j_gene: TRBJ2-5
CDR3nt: TGTGCCAGCAGCTCCTCCCCGGGACAGGGTGGGGAGACCCAGTACTTC
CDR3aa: CASSSSPGQGGETQYF

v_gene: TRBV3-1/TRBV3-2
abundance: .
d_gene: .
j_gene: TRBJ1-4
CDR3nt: TGTGCCAGCAGCCAAGAAGCAGGTACGAACGAAAAACTGTTTTTT
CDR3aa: CASSQEAGTNEKLFF

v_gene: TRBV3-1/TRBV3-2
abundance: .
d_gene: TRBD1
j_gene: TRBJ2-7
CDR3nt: TGTGCCAGCAGCCCGGAGAGGGACAGAATCTCCTACGAGCAGTACTTC
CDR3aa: CASSPERDRISYEQYF

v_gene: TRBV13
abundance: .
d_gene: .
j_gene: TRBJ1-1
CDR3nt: TGTGCCAGCAGACGCAGACCGGGAAACCTAGGGGGCACTGAAGCTTTCTTT
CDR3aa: CASRRRPGNLGGTEAFF

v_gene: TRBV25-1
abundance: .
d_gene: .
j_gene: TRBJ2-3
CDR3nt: TGTGCCAGCAGTGACCCCAGAAGCACAGATACGCAGTATTTT
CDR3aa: CASSDPRSTDTQYF

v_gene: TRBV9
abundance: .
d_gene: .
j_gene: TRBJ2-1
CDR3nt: TGTGCCAGCAGCGCACAGCGGACTCGGGGGACGAACAATGAGCAGTTCTTC
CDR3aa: CASSAQRTRGTNNEQFF

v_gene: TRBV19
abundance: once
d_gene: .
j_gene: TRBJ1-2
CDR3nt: TGTGCCAGTAGTATGGTTGCGATAATTGGCTACACCTTC
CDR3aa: CASSMVAIIGYTF

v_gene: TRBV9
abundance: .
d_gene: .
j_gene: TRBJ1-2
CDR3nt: TGTGCCAGCACCCCCCAAAACAGGATAATGAACTATGGCTACACCTTC
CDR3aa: CASTPQNRIMNYGYTF

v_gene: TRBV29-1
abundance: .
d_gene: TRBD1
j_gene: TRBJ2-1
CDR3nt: TGCAGCGAGACGAGACAGGGGAAGGGAGCCTACAATGAGCAGTTCTTC
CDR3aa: CSETRQGKGAYNEQFF

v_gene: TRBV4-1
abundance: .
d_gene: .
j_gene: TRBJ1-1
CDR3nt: TGCGCCAGCACTCCAGGGCCCGGAGTGAACACTGAAGCTTTCTTT
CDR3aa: CASTPGPGVNTEAFF

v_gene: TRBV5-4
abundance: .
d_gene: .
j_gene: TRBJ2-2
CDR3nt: TGTGCCAGCAGCTTAGCATCCAGGGCCCCGAACACCGGGGAGCTGTTTTTT
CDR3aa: CASSLASRAPNTGELFF

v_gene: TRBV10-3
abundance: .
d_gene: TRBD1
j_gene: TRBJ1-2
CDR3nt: TGTGCCATCAGGCCGGGACAGGGAGAAGGATATGGCTACACCTTC
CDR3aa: CAIRPGQGEGYGYTF

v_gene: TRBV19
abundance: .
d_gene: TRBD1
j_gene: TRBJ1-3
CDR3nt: TGTGCCAGCCAAGACAGGGACAGAAACACCATATATTTT
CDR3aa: CASQDRDRNTIYF

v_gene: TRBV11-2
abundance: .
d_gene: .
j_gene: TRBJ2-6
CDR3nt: TGTGCCAGCAGCTTAGATCGCTCTGGGGCCAACGTCCTGACTTTC
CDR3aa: CASSLDRSGANVLTF

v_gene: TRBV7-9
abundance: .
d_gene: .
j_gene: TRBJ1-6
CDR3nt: TGTGCCAGCAGCTTCGGGGGAATAACAAATTCACCCCTCCACTTT
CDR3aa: CASSFGGITNSPLHF

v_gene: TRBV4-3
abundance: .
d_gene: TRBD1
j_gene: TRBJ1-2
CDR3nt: TGCGCCAGCAGCCAAGACCGGGACAGGCCCTATGGCTACACCTTC
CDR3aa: CASSQDRDRPYGYTF

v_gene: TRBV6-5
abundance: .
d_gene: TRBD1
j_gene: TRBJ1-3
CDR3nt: TGTGCCACTGGACAGGCATCCGTTAACACCATATATTTT
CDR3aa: CATGQASVNTIYF

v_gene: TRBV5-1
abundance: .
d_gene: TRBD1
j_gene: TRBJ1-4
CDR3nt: TGCGCCAGCAGCTTGGCCCCACAGGGGGGCGGTGAAAAACTGTTTTTT
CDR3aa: CASSLAPQGGGEKLFF

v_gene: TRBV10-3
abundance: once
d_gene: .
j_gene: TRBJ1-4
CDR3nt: TGTGCCATCAGTGAACTTAATGAAAAACTGTTTTTT
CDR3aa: CAISELNEKLFF

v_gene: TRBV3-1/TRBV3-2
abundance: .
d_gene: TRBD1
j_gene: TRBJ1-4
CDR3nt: TGTGCCAGCAGAGGACAGGCGGAAAAACTGTTTTTT
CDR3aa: CASRGQAEKLFF

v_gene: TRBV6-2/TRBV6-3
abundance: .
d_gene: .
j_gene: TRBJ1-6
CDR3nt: TGTGCCAGCAGTACGAGAATGAATAATTCACCCCTCCACTTT
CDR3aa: CASSTRMNNSPLHF

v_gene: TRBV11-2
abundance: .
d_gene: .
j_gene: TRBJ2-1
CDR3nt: TGTGCCAGCAGCTTAGATTGGGCTACCCACAATGAGCAGTTCTTC
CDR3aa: CASSLDWATHNEQFF

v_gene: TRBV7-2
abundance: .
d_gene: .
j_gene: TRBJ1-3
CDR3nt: TGTGCCAGCAGCTTAGCTTCCAGAAACACCATATATTTT
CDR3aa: CASSLASRNTIYF

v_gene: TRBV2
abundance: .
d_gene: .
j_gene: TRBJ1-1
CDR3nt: TGTGCCAGCAGACCTCTAAAGAACACTGAAGCTTTCTTT
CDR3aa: CASRPLKNTEAFF

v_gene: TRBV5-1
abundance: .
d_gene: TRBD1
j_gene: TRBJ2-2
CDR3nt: TGCGCCAGCAGCTTAGGGACAGCCAACACCGGGGAGCTGTTTTTT
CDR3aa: CASSLGTANTGELFF

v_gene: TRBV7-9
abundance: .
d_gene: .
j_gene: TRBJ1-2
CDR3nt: TGTGCCAGCAGCTTGCGGACCCGGAGGGACTATGGCTACACCTTC
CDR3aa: CASSLRTRRDYGYTF

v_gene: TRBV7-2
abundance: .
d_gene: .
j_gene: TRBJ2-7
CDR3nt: TGTGCCAGCAGCTTACCGAACAGGGGGGGATACGAGCAGTACTTC
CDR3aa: CASSLPNRGGYEQYF

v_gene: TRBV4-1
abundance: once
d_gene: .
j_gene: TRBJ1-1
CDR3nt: TGCGCCAGCAGCCACGACAGGTACACTGAAGCTTTCTTT
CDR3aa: CASSHDRYTEAFF

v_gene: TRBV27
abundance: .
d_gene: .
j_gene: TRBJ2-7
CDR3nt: TGTGCCAGCAGTTTAAACAGGGTGACCTACGAGCAGTACTTC
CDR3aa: CASSLNRVTYEQYF

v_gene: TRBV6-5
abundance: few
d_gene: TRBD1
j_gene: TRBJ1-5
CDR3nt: TGTGCCAGCAGTTACTCGAAGGACAGGGGCAATCAGCCCCAGCATTTT
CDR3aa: CASSYSKDRGNQPQHF

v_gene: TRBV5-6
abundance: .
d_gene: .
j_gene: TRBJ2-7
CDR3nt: TGTGCCAGCAGCGTTCTAGACGAGCAGTACTTC
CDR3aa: CASSVLDEQYF

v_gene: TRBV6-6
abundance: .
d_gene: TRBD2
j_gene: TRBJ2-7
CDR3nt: TGTGCCAGCAGTGGTCTGGCGGGGGGCGTCGACGAGCAGTACTTC
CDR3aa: CASSGLAGGVDEQYF

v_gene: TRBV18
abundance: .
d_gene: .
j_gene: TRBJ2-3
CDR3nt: TGTGCCAGCTCATTAGGGGCGGGGAGCACAGATACGCAGTATTTT
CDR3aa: CASSLGAGSTDTQYF

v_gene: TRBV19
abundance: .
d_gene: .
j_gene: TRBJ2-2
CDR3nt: TGTGCCAGTACTCAGGGGGGGAACACCGGGGAGCTGTTTTTT
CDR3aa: CASTQGGNTGELFF

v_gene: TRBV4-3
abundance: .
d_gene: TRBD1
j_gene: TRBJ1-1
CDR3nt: TGCGCCAGCAGCCAAGTGCAGGGGGGTAACACTGAAGCTTTCTTT
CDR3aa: CASSQVQGGNTEAFF

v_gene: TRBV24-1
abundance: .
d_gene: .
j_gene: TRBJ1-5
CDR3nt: TGTGCCACCAGTGATTTCACAGGCCCCAATCAGCCCCAGCATTTT
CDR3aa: CATSDFTGPNQPQHF

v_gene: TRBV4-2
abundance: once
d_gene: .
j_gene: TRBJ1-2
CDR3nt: TGTGCCAGCAGCCAAGGCACAGGGACGGGCTATGGCTACACCTTC
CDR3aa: CASSQGTGTGYGYTF